Below, 8 T cell receptor beta chains from the same sample are listed, as sequenced in a study of blood T cell repertoires in COVID-19. TCRdb's table, derived via immunoSEQ multiplex PCR, lists solely in-frame clones and lacks some. Of approximately 200,000 clones listed, approximately 83% are singletons. The source material was peripheral blood. All receptors come from an older woman with acute or convalescent COVID-19.

The rearrangement links TRBV30 to TRBJ1-4, with D perhaps TRBD1 (6 bases). V lost 1 base to trimming and J lost 7 bases, with 16 bases between them. Germline assignment: CDR1 GTSNPN and CDR2 SVGIG (reference sequence). The CDR3 is 15 residues long. CDR3 bases: TGTGCCTGGAGTGGAAAAGGGGACATCGGTGAAAAACTGTTTTTT. Protein product: CAWSGKGDIGEKLFF.

V and J are TRBV4-2 and TRBJ1-2; the match to TRBD1 covers 7 bases. The CDR3 loop spans 15 amino acids. Germline CDR1 and CDR2: LGHNA and YNFKEQ. V lost 1 base, J lost 6 bases, and 8 bases stayed unmatched. Here the CDR3 reads CASSQVEGARNGYTF. CDR3 DNA sequence: TGTGCCAGCAGCCAAGTTGAGGGGGCGCGAAATGGCTACACCTTC.

The chain links TRBV7-2 to TRBJ2-5, with 9 bases fitting TRBD1. The CDR3 contains 16 residues. V shed 5 bases, J shed 3 bases, and the junction held 10 bases outside the gene matches. The germline CDR1 and CDR2 sequences are SGHTA and FQGNSA. The DNA for the CDR3 is TGTGCCAGCAGCAAATCGTGGGACAGGGCGGAAGAGACCCAGTACTTC. Protein sequence: CASSKSWDRAEETQYF.

The rearrangement links TRBV5-1 to TRBJ1-5; D is ambiguous. The CDR3 is made up of 15 amino acids. Between the trimmed V and J ends, which lost 4 bases and 0 bases, there was a span of 11 bases. Germline V CDR1 and CDR2: SGHRS, YFSETQ. The CDR3 loop is CASSPGEHSNQPQHF. In DNA form, the CDR3 reads TGCGCCAGCAGCCCGGGAGAACATAGCAATCAGCCCCAGCATTTT.

The chain recombines TRBV15 with TRBJ2-2, with 8 bases that match TRBD1. The V segment lost 5 bases and the J segment 5 bases; nucleotides outside the gene matches: 4. Per germline, CDR1 LNHNV and CDR2 YYDKDF (reference sequence). This CDR3 is built from 14 residues. The CDR3, as DNA: TGTGCCACCAGCGCGGGACAGGCGACCGGGGAGCTGTTTTTT. Residues: CATSAGQATGELFF.

The V and J genes are TRBV12-2 and TRBJ2-1; TRBD2 reflects the table's D call only, with no check against the DNA. TRBV12-2 is labeled a pseudogene. The CDR3 sequence is 13 residues long. DNA for the CDR3: TGTGCAAGTGGGCTAGCGGGGTACAATGAGCAGTTCTTC. Amino acid sequence: CASGLAGYNEQFF.

The sample holds one count of this clone. The chain uses TRBV7-2 and TRBJ2-1, with 8 bases fitting TRBD2. The CDR3 consists of 17 residues. In germline, CDR1 is SGHTA, CDR2 FQGNSA. V lost 5 bases to trimming and J lost 9 bases; unmatched junction nucleotides: 18. The CDR3 region is CASSLGPSGGPQGEQFF. CDR3 nucleotide sequence: TGTGCCAGCAGCCTGGGGCCAAGCGGGGGCCCGCAGGGTGAGCAGTTCTTC.

The V gene is TRBV7-9, the J gene TRBJ2-3; 8 bases agree with TRBD2. CDR1 and CDR2 from the germline V gene are SEHNR and FQNEAQ (reference sequence). The V segment lost 5 bases and the J segment 5 bases; nucleotides outside the gene matches: 12. This CDR3 spans 16 amino acids. CDR3: CASSQKVSGGGDTQYF. CDR3 DNA: TGTGCCAGCAGCCAGAAGGTCAGCGGGGGCGGAGATACGCAGTATTTT.